The rows below give T cell receptor beta chains drawn from one sample of a study of Graves' ophthalmopathy and Graves' hyperthyroidism. TCRdb re-analysed the multiplex PCR reads in MiXCR, keeping a single row per CDR3 protein. This repertoire shows about 390,000 distinct CDR3 sequences, 15% to 19% found once; its top ten account for about 7%. Sequencing was performed on peripheral blood. All receptors derive from a young woman with stable Graves' hyperthyroidism. CDR3s include the opening cysteine and the closing phenylalanine or tryptophan. Fields, in order: CDR3 length, V gene, D gene, clone size, J gene, CDR3 protein, CDR3 DNA. D genes are given only for firm matches. Clone size appears in some rows only: once, few, many, or a class for an expanded clone.

13,TRBV2,NA,NA,TRBJ2-7,CASRMGGGSEQYF,TGTGCCAGCAGGATGGGGGGGGGCTCCGAGCAGTACTTC
17,TRBV5-1,TRBD1,few,TRBJ2-2,CASSLASGQGATGELFF,TGCGCCAGCAGCTTGGCCTCCGGACAGGGGGCAACCGGGGAGCTGTTTTTT
15,TRBV11-2,TRBD2,NA,TRBJ2-5,CASSTILATAETQYF,TGTGCCAGCAGCACAATACTAGCGACGGCAGAGACCCAGTACTTC
16,TRBV10-3,TRBD1,NA,TRBJ2-7,CAISESGTGAGYEQYF,TGTGCCATCAGTGAGTCGGGCACAGGGGCGGGTTACGAGCAGTACTTC
12,TRBV5-1,NA,NA,TRBJ2-2,CASRFDTGELFF,TGCGCCAGCAGATTTGACACCGGGGAGCTGTTTTTT
14,TRBV7-7,NA,NA,TRBJ2-7,CASSLDPSSYEQYF,TGTGCTAGCAGCTTAGACCCGAGCTCCTACGAGCAGTACTTC
15,TRBV11-2,NA,many,TRBJ1-5,CASSLNQGPYQPQHF,TGTGCCAGCAGCTTAAATCAGGGGCCCTATCAGCCCCAGCATTTT
15,TRBV19,NA,NA,TRBJ2-4,CASMGPGMGKNIQYF,TGTGCCAGTATGGGACCGGGGATGGGCAAAAACATTCAGTACTTC
11,TRBV7-8,NA,many,TRBJ1-2,CASSLAGGYTF,TGTGCCAGCAGCTTAGCGGGTGGCTACACCTTC
17,TRBV4-1,TRBD1,many,TRBJ1-6,CASSHFRTGANNSPLHF,TGCGCCAGCAGCCATTTCCGGACAGGGGCCAATAATTCACCCCTCCACTTT
12,TRBV11-2,NA,many,TRBJ2-7,CASSPQHYEQYF,TGTGCCAGCAGCCCTCAACACTACGAGCAGTACTTC
16,TRBV6-5,TRBD2,many,TRBJ2-2,CASNRAGGPNTGELFF,TGTGCCAGCAACCGAGCGGGGGGTCCGAACACCGGGGAGCTGTTTTTT
14,TRBV5-1,NA,many,TRBJ1-2,CASSQTPAGYGYTF,TGCGCCAGCAGCCAAACTCCTGCGGGCTATGGCTACACCTTC
14,TRBV27,NA,NA,TRBJ1-6,CASRRAQVNSPLYF,TGTGCCAGCAGACGGGCGCAGGTTAATTCACCGCTCTACTTT
14,TRBV20-1,TRBD2,NA,TRBJ2-7,CSALSGGASYEQYF,TGCAGTGCGCTAAGCGGGGGGGCCTCCTACGAGCAGTACTTC
16,TRBV6-5,NA,many,TRBJ2-7,CASSYKRGDPRGEQYF,TGTGCCAGCAGTTACAAGCGTGGGGACCCGAGAGGCGAGCAGTACTTC
12,TRBV12-3/TRBV12-4,NA,NA,TRBJ2-7,CASSFGQDEQYF,TGTGCCAGCAGTTTCGGCCAGGACGAGCAGTACTTC